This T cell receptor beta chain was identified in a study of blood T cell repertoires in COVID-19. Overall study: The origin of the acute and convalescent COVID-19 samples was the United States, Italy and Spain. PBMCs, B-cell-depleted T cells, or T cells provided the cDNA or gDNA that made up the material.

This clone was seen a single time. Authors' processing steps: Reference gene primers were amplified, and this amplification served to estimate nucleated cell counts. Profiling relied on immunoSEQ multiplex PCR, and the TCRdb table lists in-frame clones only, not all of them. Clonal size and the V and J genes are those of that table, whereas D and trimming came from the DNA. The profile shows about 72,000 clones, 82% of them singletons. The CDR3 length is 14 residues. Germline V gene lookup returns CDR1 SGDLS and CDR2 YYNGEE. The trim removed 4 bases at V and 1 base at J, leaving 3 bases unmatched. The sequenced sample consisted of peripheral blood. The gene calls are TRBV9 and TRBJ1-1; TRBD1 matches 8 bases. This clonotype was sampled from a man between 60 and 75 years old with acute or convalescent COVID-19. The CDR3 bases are TGTGCCAGCAGCTTCACAGGGGGGAACACTGAAGCTTTCTTT. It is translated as CASSFTGGNTEAFF.